A selection of T cell receptor beta chains follows, all from one sample in a study of control samples from healthy donors and cancer patients. The data were produced by immunoSEQ multiplex PCR, yet TCRdb's version contains in-frame clones alone and is incomplete. Of 100,000 to 150,000 clones in the sample, around 92% were seen once. Sequencing was done on a sample of blood. These receptors were taken from a woman aged 45 to 65 in good health. Both conserved end residues are part of each CDR3. A D gene is named only where the DNA matches it firmly. Rows give clone size only sometimes, using once, few, many, or a class for an expanded clone.

V	J	D	size	length	CDR3	DNA
TRBV3-1/TRBV3-2	TRBJ2-1	NA	NA	14	CASSQDSGRQEQFF	TGTGCCAGCAGCCAAGATTCCGGGAGACAGGAGCAGTTCTTC
TRBV30	TRBJ1-2	NA	NA	12	CAWSTPGRGYTF	TGTGCCTGGAGCACCCCGGGGCGCGGCTACACCTTC
TRBV7-9	TRBJ2-5	TRBD2	NA	15	CASSRSGRSDETQYF	TGTGCCAGCAGCCGTAGCGGGAGGTCCGACGAGACCCAGTACTTC
TRBV11-2	TRBJ2-3	NA	NA	15	CASSLVASLTDTQYF	TGTGCCAGCAGCTTAGTCGCTAGCCTCACAGATACGCAGTATTTT
TRBV30	TRBJ1-5	NA	NA	18	CAWSVFSTPGAPGSPQHF	TGTGCCTGGAGTGTTTTCTCCACTCCGGGCGCCCCAGGAAGCCCCCAGCATTTT
TRBV3-1/TRBV3-2	TRBJ1-1	NA	NA	14	CASSHPDGGAEAFF	TGTGCCAGCAGCCACCCGGATGGTGGGGCTGAAGCTTTCTTT
TRBV16	TRBJ2-1	NA	NA	11	CASSPLGEQFF	TGTGCCAGCAGCCCTTTGGGTGAGCAGTTCTTC
TRBV5-4	TRBJ2-3	TRBD2	NA	15	CASSISGANADTQYF	TGTGCCAGCAGCATTAGCGGGGCAAACGCAGATACGCAGTATTTT
TRBV28	TRBJ1-5	NA	once	15	CASSLQGNSNQPQHF	TGTGCCAGCAGTTTACAAGGGAATAGCAATCAGCCCCAGCATTTT
TRBV28	TRBJ1-2	NA	NA	13	CASSLSQYYGYTF	TGTGCCAGCAGTTTATCACAGTACTATGGCTACACCTTC